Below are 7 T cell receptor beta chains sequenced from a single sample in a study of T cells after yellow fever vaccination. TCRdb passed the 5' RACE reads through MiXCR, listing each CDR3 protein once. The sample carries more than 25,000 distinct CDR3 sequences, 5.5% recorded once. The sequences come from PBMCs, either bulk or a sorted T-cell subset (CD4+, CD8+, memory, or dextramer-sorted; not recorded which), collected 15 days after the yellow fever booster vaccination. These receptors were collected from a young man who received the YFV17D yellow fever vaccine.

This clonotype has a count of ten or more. CDR3 in amino acids: CAISGTGGANVLTF. For the CDR3, the DNA is TGTGCCATCAGTGGGACAGGGGGTGCCAACGTCCTGACTTTC. The rearrangement links TRBV10-3 to TRBJ2-6, with 10 nucleotides matching TRBD1. V shed 4 bases, J shed 7 bases, and the junction held 1 base outside the gene matches. CDR3 length: 14 residues. The germline V gene has CDR1 ENHRY and CDR2 SYGVKD.

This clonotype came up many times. The CDR3 DNA reads TGCGCCAGCATGAGCGGGAGAGGGAACTACAATGAGCAGTTCTTC. Translation gives CASMSGRGNYNEQFF. The chain employs TRBV4-3 and TRBJ2-1; 8 nucleotides agree with TRBD2. CDR1 LGHNA and CDR2 YSLEER come from the germline V gene. CDR3 size: 15 residues. V lost 7 bases to trimming and J lost 3 bases; unmatched junction nucleotides: 8.

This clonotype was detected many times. CDR3 loop: CASSLWGQQVINIQYF. The CDR3 DNA follows: TGCGCCAGCAGCTTGTGGGGTCAGCAAGTTATCAACATTCAGTACTTC. V is TRBV5-1 and J is TRBJ2-4; no clear D. The V end was cut by 1 base, the J end by 7 bases, with 18 bases between. The CDR3 sequence is 16 residues long. Germline CDR1 is SGHRS and CDR2 is YFSETQ.

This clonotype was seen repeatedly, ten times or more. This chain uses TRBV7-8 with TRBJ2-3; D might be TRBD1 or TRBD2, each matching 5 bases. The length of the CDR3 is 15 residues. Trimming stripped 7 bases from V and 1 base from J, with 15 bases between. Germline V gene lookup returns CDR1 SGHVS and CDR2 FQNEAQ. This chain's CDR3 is CASITSLGGTDTQYF. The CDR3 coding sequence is TGTGCCAGCATCACGTCGTTGGGGGGCACAGATACGCAGTATTTT.

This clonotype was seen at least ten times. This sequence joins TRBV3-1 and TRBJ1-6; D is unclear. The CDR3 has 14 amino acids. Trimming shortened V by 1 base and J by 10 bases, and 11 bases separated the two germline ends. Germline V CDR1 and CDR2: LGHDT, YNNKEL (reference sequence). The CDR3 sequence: CASSQVSSQSPLHF. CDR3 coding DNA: TGTGCCAGCAGCCAAGTTTCATCTCAATCACCCCTCCACTTT.

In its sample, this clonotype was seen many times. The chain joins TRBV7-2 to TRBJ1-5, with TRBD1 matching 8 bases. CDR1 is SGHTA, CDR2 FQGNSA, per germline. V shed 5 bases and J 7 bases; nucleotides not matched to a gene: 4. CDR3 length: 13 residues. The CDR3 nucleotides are TGTGCCAGCAGCGCCAGGGGGCAACAGCCCCAGCATTTT. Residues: CASSARGQQPQHF.

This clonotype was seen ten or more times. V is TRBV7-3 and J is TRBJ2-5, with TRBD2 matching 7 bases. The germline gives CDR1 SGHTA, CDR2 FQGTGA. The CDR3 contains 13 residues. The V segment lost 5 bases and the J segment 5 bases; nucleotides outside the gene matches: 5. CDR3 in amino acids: CASSDQRGETQYF. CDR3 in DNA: TGTGCCAGCAGCGACCAGCGGGGTGAGACCCAGTACTTC.